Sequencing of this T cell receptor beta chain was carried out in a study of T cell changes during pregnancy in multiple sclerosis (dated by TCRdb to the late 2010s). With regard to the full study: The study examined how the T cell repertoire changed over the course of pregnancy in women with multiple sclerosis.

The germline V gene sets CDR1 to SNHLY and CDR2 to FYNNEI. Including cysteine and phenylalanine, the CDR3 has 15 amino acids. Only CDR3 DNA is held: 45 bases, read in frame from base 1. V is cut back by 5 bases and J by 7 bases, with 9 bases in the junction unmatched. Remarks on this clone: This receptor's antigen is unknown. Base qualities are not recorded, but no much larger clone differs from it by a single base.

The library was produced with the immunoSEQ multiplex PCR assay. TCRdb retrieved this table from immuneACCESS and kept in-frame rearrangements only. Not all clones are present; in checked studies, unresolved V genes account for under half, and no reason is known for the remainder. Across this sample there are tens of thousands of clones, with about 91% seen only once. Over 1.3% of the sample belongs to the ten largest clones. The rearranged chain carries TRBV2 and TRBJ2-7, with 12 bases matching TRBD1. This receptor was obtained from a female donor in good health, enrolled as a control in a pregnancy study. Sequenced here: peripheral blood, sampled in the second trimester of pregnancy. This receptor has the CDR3 CASSRPGQGAGEQYF. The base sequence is TGTGCCAGCAGTAGACCGGGACAGGGGGCGGGGGAGCAGTACTTC.